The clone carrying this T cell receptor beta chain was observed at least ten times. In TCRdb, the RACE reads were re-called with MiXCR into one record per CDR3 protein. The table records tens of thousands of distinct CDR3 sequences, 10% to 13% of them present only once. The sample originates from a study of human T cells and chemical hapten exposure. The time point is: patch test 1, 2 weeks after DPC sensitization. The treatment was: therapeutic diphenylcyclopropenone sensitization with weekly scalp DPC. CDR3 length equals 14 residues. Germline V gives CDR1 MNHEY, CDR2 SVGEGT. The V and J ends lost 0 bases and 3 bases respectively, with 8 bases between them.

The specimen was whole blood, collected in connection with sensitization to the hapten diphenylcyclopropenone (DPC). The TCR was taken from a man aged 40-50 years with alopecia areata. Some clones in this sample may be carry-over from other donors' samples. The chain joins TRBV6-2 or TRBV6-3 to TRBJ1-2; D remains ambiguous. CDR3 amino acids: CASSYSHRDYGYTF. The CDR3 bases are TGTGCCAGCAGTTACTCCCACAGAGACTATGGCTACACCTTC.